This T cell receptor (beta chain) stems from a study of control samples from healthy donors and cancer patients. TCRdb's table, derived via immunoSEQ multiplex PCR, lists solely in-frame clones and lacks some. The data contain 98,000 or so clones, roughly 82% of them seen just once; the ten biggest clones take up 2% to 2.5%. This CDR3 region has 14 residues. V lost 6 bases to trimming and J lost 3 bases; unmatched junction nucleotides: 5. Germline lookup yields CDR1 MNHEY and CDR2 SVGAGI. Input material: blood. The TCR comes from a man aged 60 to 69 in good health. V is TRBV6-5 and J is TRBJ1-2; 9 bases align to TRBD1. This chain's CDR3 is CASRRTGADYGYTF. CDR3 bases: TGTGCCAGCAGAAGGACAGGGGCGGACTATGGCTACACCTTC.